This T cell receptor (beta chain) was identified in a study of identical twins. Study conclusions and caveats: High-abundance cord blood beta clonotypes had fewer insertions; memory repertoires showed none. Researchers reported excess low generation probability among twin-shared out-of-frame alpha sequences. Instead of following the same donors, the conclusions were based on cross-sectional statistical analysis.

This clonotype was observed a handful of times. Its target is not known. All donors were healthy, and all were Caucasian. TCRdb reprocessed the 5' RACE reads with MiXCR, giving one entry per CDR3 protein. This table holds 300,000 to 400,000 distinct CDR3 sequences, around 9% found once. The TCR originated in a woman aged 45 to 65 in good health. Material for sequencing was naive T cells sorted from blood.

The CDR3 is CATRAALEEQFF. The CDR3 bases are TGTGCCACCCGGGCCGCCCTAGAGGAGCAGTTCTTC. The rearrangement links TRBV10-3 to TRBJ2-1, with unresolved D. Germline V gene data show CDR1 as ENHRY and CDR2 as SYGVKD. V lost 10 bases and J lost 10, with 17 bases in between. The CDR3 consists of 12 residues.